This record covers a single T cell receptor (beta chain). This CDR3 is built from 14 residues. Germline assignment: CDR1 SGHTA and CDR2 FQGTGA. Trimming left V 4 bases short and J 4 bases short, with 14 bases between. The data were obtained in a study of T cells in Graves' hyperthyroidism and ophthalmopathy. PBMCs were collected from an approximately 9.5 ml volume of fresh peripheral blood. Amplified TCR beta CDR3 regions derived from RNA transcripts. Using the HTBI primer set, a first-round RT-PCR was run on the TCR CDR3. TCRdb ran MiXCR on the multiplex PCR reads and lists one entry per CDR3 protein. The table lists roughly 650,000 distinct CDR3 sequences, 15% to 20% of them singletons.

Material: blood. The rearrangement links TRBV7-3 to TRBJ2-7; possibly TRBD2 for D (6 bases). The receptor was isolated from a woman between 40 and 55 years old with Graves' ophthalmopathy. The CDR3 DNA follows: TGTGCCAGCAGCTCCTGGGTCGGGGGTTACGAGCAGTACTTC. This sequence encodes CASSSWVGGYEQYF.